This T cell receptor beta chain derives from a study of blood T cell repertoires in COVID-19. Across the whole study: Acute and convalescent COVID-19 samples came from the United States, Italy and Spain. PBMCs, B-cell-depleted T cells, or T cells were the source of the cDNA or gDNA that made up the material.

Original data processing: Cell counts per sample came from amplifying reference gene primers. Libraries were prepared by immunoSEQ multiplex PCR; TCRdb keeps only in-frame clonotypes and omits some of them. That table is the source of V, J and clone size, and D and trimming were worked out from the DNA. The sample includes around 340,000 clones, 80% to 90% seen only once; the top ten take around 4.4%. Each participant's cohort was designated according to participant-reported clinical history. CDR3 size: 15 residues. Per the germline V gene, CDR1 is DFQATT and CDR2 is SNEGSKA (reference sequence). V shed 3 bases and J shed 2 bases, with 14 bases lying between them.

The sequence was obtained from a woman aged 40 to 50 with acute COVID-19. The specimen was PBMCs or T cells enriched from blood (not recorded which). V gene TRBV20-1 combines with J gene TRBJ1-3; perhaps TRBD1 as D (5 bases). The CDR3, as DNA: TGCAGTGCTAGTCAGGGTGCCAGACCTGGAAACACCATATATTTT. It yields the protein CSASQGARPGNTIYF.